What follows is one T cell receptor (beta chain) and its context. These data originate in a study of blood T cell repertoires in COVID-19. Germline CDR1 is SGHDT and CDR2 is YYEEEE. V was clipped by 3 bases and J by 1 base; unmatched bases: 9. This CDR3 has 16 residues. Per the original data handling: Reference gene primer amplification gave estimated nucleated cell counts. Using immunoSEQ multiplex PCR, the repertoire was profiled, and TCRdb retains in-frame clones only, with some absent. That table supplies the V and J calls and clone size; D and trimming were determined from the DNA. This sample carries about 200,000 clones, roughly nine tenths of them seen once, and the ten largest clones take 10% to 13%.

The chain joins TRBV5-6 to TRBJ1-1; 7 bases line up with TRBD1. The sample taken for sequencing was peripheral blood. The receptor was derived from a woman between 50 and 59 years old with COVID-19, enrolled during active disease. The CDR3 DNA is TGTGCCAGCAGCTACCCTCAGACAGGGACGAACACTGAAGCTTTCTTT. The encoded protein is CASSYPQTGTNTEAFF. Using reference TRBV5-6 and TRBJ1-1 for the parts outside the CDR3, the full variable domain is DAGVTQSPTHLIKTRGQQVTLRCSPKSGHDTVSWYQQALGQGPQFIFQYYEEEERQRGNFPDRFSGHQFPNYSSELNVNALLLGDSALYLCASSYPQTGTNTEAFFGQGTRLTVV.